This T cell receptor (beta chain) was recorded in a study of cytomegalovirus exposure and HLA in healthy donors. Study-level background: Early on, a data release was issued that held 85 million to 95 million unique TCRs from HLA-typed donors.

Worth noting for this clone: Antigen specificity is unknown.

With 4 bases clipped from V and 6 bases from J, the junction kept 9 bases outside the gene matches. The germline CDR1 and CDR2 sequences are SGHTA and FQGNSA. The CDR3 has 16 residues. Study-wide results and limits: The investigators catalogued 180 or so TCR beta chains as cytomegalovirus-associated. An analysis that came later showed most CMV-associated TCR beta chains appearing HLA-restricted.

There was no recording of CMV serostatus for this donor. The study ran its PCR with 60 Vbeta and 13 Jbeta primers. Clones were read by immunoSEQ multiplex PCR, and TCRdb kept only the in-frame ones, dropping some. The sample has about 130,000 clones; about 73% are singletons. The source is a human donor in good health. Sequenced material: PBMCs. This rearrangement joins TRBV7-2 to TRBJ2-2; 9 bases fit TRBD2. CDR3 sequence (DNA): TGTGCCAGCAGCTCCGATGGCGGGGGGGCCTCCGGGGAGCTGTTTTTT. Its translation: CASSSDGGGASGELFF.